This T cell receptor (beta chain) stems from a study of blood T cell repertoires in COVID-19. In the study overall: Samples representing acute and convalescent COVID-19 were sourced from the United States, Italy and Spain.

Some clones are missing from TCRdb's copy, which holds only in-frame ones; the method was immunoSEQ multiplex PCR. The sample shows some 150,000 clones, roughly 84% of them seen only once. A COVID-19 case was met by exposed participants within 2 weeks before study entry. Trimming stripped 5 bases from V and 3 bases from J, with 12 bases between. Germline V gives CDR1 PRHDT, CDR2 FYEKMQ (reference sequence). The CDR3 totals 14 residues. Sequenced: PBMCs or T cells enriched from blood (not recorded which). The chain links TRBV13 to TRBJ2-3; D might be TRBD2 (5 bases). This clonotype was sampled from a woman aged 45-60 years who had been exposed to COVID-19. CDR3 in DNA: TGTGCCAGCAGCGCTGATCGAGGGACAGATACGCAGTATTTT. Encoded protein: CASSADRGTDTQYF.